This T cell receptor beta chain stems from a study of T cells in narcolepsy (dated by TCRdb to the late 2010s). Background on the whole study: Healthy control donors were enrolled in the study alongside patients who had narcolepsy type 1 or type 2 (NT1, NT2). The study sought autoreactive T cells targeting hypocretin neuron self-antigens (hypocretin, TRIB2) in narcolepsy patients, using TCR Vbeta sequencing to track clonotypes in blood and CSF.

A note on this clone: Which antigen it targets is not known. No clone much larger than this one lies a single base away; base qualities are absent.

Library creation used the immunoSEQ multiplex PCR assay. Sourced from immuneACCESS, this table was stored by TCRdb with only in-frame sequences that have V and J called. A share of the clones is absent; for the studies checked, an unresolved V gene accounts for under half, and the remainder has no known explanation. This sample lists 30,000 to 45,000 clones; approximately 85% were detected once. The biggest ten clones account for approximately 1.7% of the sample. From the germline V gene (reference sequence), CDR1 is MNHEY and CDR2 is SMNVEV. Reading from cysteine to phenylalanine, the CDR3 counts 17 amino acids. Only the CDR3 part of the read is kept: 51 bases, read in frame from the first base. Trimming takes 5 bases off V and 2 bases off J; junction bases not matched to a gene: 7. On the study overall, not on this receptor specifically: No sequences matching autoreactive T cell clones were present in some of the blood memory CD4+ repertoires from patients and controls. HCRT-specific and TRIB2-specific autoreactive clonotypes were highlighted in plots that compared CD4+ T cell clonotypes in CSF versus blood from the same patient. Autoreactive clonotypes were reported to be detected serially in the blood of the same patients and of different patients, but not in the blood of healthy controls. Numbers of sequenced blood memory CD4+ clonotypes were comparable, averaging roughly 40,000 in patients and about 30,000 in controls.

Memory CD4+ T cells were sorted ex vivo from peripheral blood of narcolepsy patients and healthy controls for TCR Vbeta sequencing. This TCR came from a human donor with narcolepsy. The receptor chain draws on TRBV27 and TRBJ2-6; 9 bases in the junction line up with TRBD1. Sequences were obtained from CD45RA- memory CD4+ T cells from PBMCs. The cell subset or site label on this specimen signifies: memory T cells sorted ex vivo from peripheral blood. CDR3 protein: CASSLRTGAAGANVLTF. In nucleotide form, the sequence is TGTGCCAGCAGTCTCCGGACAGGGGCTGCTGGGGCCAACGTCCTGACTTTC.